This TCR beta chain came from a study of T-cell reconstitution after alpha-beta-depleted transplantation in children. The study's findings and limits: TCRbeta diversity was high at day 60 in some patients (a result of surviving recipient T cells and thymic progenitors). The study reportedly traced alpha-beta T cells about two months after transplant to several hundred expanded graft clones.

The V gene end was trimmed by 2 bases and the J gene end by 2 bases; junction bases not matched to a gene: 9. Germline V gene sequence: CDR1 SGHVS, CDR2 FQNEAQ. CDR3 length: 17 amino acids. This clonotype was counted only a few times. Its antigen remains unidentified. The authors prepared the TCRbeta library with unique molecular identifiers. Via MiXCR, TCRdb re-called the PCR reads, giving one row per CDR3 protein. The sample consists of fewer than 550,000 distinct CDR3 sequences, 10% to 12% of them appearing once. The receptor's source is a female patient aged 2 to 10 who had a stem cell transplant for aplastic anemia, so the T cells may come from the graft donor. The chain uses TRBV7-8 and TRBJ2-3; TRBD2 matches 8 bases. This specimen was PBMCs, mostly from graft donor cells, taken 180 days after TCRalphabeta/CD19-depleted stem cell transplant. The CDR3 nucleotides are TGTGCCAGCAGCTTAAGCTTTGCGGGAGGCCCCACAGATACGCAGTATTTT. Its translation: CASSLSFAGGPTDTQYF. The variable domain in full, with the rest retrieved from reference TRBV7-8 and TRBJ2-3, is GAGVSQSPRYKVAKRGQDVALRCDPISGHVSLFWYQQALGQGPEFLTYFQNEAQLDKSGLPSDRFFAERPEGSVSTLKIQRTQQEDSAVYLCASSLSFAGGPTDTQYFGPGTRLTVL.